The clone carrying this TCR beta chain was picked up a small number of times. TCRdb passed the reads through MiXCR, listing each CDR3 protein once. This table holds 100,000 or so distinct CDR3 sequences, more than 20% found once. This entry is derived from a study of T cell repertoires in cytomegalovirus infection. This CDR3 spans 15 amino acids. CDR1 MNHNY and CDR2 SVGAGI come from the germline V gene (reference sequence). V was pared by 4 bases and J by 0 bases, with 9 bases between. The chain uses TRBV6-6 and TRBJ2-2; D not resolved. This TCR was recovered from a human donor in good health (CMV status not recorded). Some clones in this sample may be carry-over from other donors' samples. The sample comprised CD8+ T cells from PBMCs. The CDR3 DNA is TGTGCCAGCAGTTTACCCGACACGAACACCGGGGAGCTGTTTTTT. Translation gives CASSLPDTNTGELFF.